The 27 T cell receptor beta chains reported below all come from one sample, sequenced in a study of cytomegalovirus exposure and HLA in healthy donors. Primers for the PCR totalled 60 Vbeta and 13 Jbeta. TCRdb's copy holds only in-frame clones and misses some; the assay was immunoSEQ multiplex PCR. The data hold about 140,000 clones, with roughly 76% observed a single time. The sample consisted of PBMCs. These receptors were taken from a human donor in good health.

The genes are TRBV5-1 and TRBJ2-1; D is perhaps TRBD2 (5 bases). V lost 2 bases, J lost 1 base, and 10 bases lay in between. This CDR3 is built from 15 residues. Germline-derived CDR1 and CDR2 are SGHRS and YFSETQ. This CDR3 is CASSFEGKSYNEQFF. The CDR3 DNA reads as TGCGCCAGCAGCTTTGAGGGAAAATCCTACAATGAGCAGTTCTTC.

This chain joins TRBV6-6 and TRBJ1-6, with D hard to call. Germline V gives CDR1 MNHNY, CDR2 SVGAGI (reference sequence). The V gene lost 0 bases and the J gene lost 7 bases, with 10 bases spanning the gap. CDR3 length: 15 residues. The CDR3 coding sequence is TGTGCCAGCAGTTACTCCCACAGAGAGAATTCACCCCTCCACTTT. Protein sequence: CASSYSHRENSPLHF.

The J gene is TRBJ1-5, the V gene TRBV2; a weak D match, TRBD1 (5 bases). V was pared by 4 bases and J by 4 bases, with 8 bases between. The CDR3 is made up of 13 amino acids. Germline values: CDR1 SNHLY, CDR2 FYNNEI. In DNA form, the CDR3 reads TGTGCCAGCAGTGGGTCAGGGAATCAGCCCCAGCATTTT. Protein sequence: CASSGSGNQPQHF.

V is TRBV4-1 and J is TRBJ2-7; a possible D gene is TRBD2 (5 bases). The length of the CDR3 is 15 residues. The germline V gene encodes CDR1 MGHRA and CDR2 YSYEKL. The V and J ends lost 0 bases and 2 bases respectively, with 11 bases between them. The CDR3 region is CASSQDSIGAYEQYF. The CDR3 DNA reads as TGCGCCAGCAGCCAAGATAGTATCGGGGCCTACGAGCAGTACTTC.

This clone was observed a handful of times. V usage is TRBV6-5 and J usage is TRBJ2-7; TRBD1 matches at 8 bases. Germline assignment: CDR1 MNHEY and CDR2 SVGAGI. The trim removed 6 bases at V and 1 base at J, leaving 5 bases unmatched. This CDR3 has 14 amino acids. CDR3 amino acids: CASSRDRISYEQYF. CDR3 DNA: TGTGCCAGCAGCCGGGACAGGATTTCCTACGAGCAGTACTTC.

This clone was counted between two and nine times. The chain joins TRBV28 to TRBJ2-2; 8 nucleotides match TRBD2. Germline CDR1 reads MDHEN; CDR2 reads SYDVKM. The CDR3 is 15 amino acids. V dropped 3 bases and J dropped 3; count of bases not matched to a gene: 3. Here the CDR3 reads CASSLSGGYTGELFF. CDR3 bases: TGTGCCAGCAGTTTGAGCGGGGGTTACACCGGGGAGCTGTTTTTT.

This clone was observed a few times. The V and J genes are TRBV5-1 and TRBJ1-1; 7 nucleotides line up with TRBD1. There are 15 residues in the CDR3. Germline V lookup: CDR1 SGHRS, CDR2 YFSETQ. With V trimmed by 2 bases and J by 5 bases, 9 bases remained unmatched. CDR3 amino acids: CASSLSGGIQTEAFF. CDR3 DNA: TGCGCCAGCAGCTTATCAGGGGGAATACAAACTGAAGCTTTCTTT.

This chain connects TRBV29-1 to TRBJ2-1; TRBD2 aligns across 10 bases. The CDR3 extends over 13 amino acids. Germline V gene lookup returns CDR1 SQVTM and CDR2 ANQGSEA. The V segment lost 5 bases and the J segment 15 bases; nucleotides outside the gene matches: 13. The CDR3, as DNA: TGCAGCGTTCTGTCTAGCGGGGGATCTGCGGGGTTCTTC. It yields the protein CSVLSSGGSAGFF.

CDR3 nucleotides: TGCGCCAGCAGTCAATCTATGGGGGCGGGCTCCTACGAGCAGTACTTC. This sequence encodes CASSQSMGAGSYEQYF. The gene calls are TRBV23-1 and TRBJ2-5; maybe TRBD1 (6 bases). Judging by the DNA end, TRBJ2-7 fits better; the J call may be wrong. TRBV23-1 is an open reading frame whose function is uncertain. This CDR3 has 16 amino acids.

The chain uses TRBV10-3 and TRBJ2-1; perhaps TRBD1 as D (8 bases). The length of the CDR3 is 13 residues. The V gene lost 11 bases and the J gene lost 10 bases, with 21 bases spanning the gap. Germline lookup yields CDR1 ENHRY and CDR2 SYGVKD. Here the CDR3 reads CAAGGQGAREQFF. The DNA for the CDR3 is TGTGCCGCCGGGGGGCAGGGGGCAAGGGAGCAGTTCTTC.

V gene TRBV9 combines with J gene TRBJ2-7, with 9 bases identical to TRBD2. Trimming at V came to 2 bases and at J to 6 bases, leaving 6 bases not matched to a gene. Germline V gene data show CDR1 as SGDLS and CDR2 as YYNGEE. The CDR3 has 14 residues. This CDR3 is CASSVAGGGAEQYF. The CDR3 bases are TGTGCCAGCAGCGTCGCCGGCGGGGGGGCCGAGCAGTACTTC.

This clone was detected a few times. V and J are TRBV5-4 and TRBJ2-1; D not resolved. V was cut by 0 bases and J by 2 bases, with 3 bases left in between. The length of the CDR3 is 13 residues. Germline CDR1 is SGHNT and CDR2 is YYREEE (reference sequence). The CDR3 sequence is CASSLATYNEQFF. For the CDR3, the DNA is TGTGCCAGCAGCTTGGCCACCTACAATGAGCAGTTCTTC.

The chain uses TRBV4-1 and TRBJ2-5, with D possibly TRBD2 on 6 matching bases. The V end lost 2 bases, the J end lost 2 bases, and 12 bases lay between the germline ends. The germline V gene encodes CDR1 MGHRA and CDR2 YSYEKL. The CDR3 has 15 residues. The CDR3 DNA reads TGCGCCAGCAGCCAATCACCGGGACTTCAAGAGACCCAGTACTTC. Protein: CASSQSPGLQETQYF.

This clone was observed a handful of times. V and J are TRBV11-3 and TRBJ2-3; D not resolved. Germline CDR1 reads SGHNT; CDR2 reads YENEEA. The CDR3 spans 16 residues. V was clipped by 5 bases and J by 0 bases, with 15 bases between them. In nucleotides, the CDR3 is TGTGCCAGCAGCCTGCGCCTTTCCCCAAGCACAGATACGCAGTATTTT. Its translation is CASSLRLSPSTDTQYF.

The chain recombines TRBV14 with TRBJ2-1; 8 bases align to TRBD2. In germline, CDR1 is SGHDN, CDR2 FVKESK. The J segment lost 3 bases and the V segment lost 1 base, leaving 2 bases of the junction unmatched. The CDR3 is 15 residues long. Here the CDR3 DNA reads TGTGCCAGCAGCCAAGTAGCGGGGAGCTACAATGAGCAGTTCTTC. Translation: CASSQVAGSYNEQFF. The full variable domain, in which reference TRBV14 and TRBJ2-1 provide the parts outside the CDR3, is EAGVTQFPSHSVIEKGQTVTLRCDPISGHDNLYWYRRVMGKEIKFLLHFVKESKQDESGMPNNRFLAERTGGTYSTLKVQPAELEDSGVYFCASSQVAGSYNEQFFGPGTRLTVL.

J is TRBJ2-5 and V is TRBV7-2, with 9 bases matching TRBD2. The V gene's germline CDR1 is SGHTA and CDR2 FQGNSA. This CDR3 has 15 residues. The trim removed 1 base at V and 1 base at J, leaving 1 base unmatched. CDR3 nucleotides: TGTGCCAGCAGCTTAGGGGGACTAGCCCAAGAGACCCAGTACTTC. Translation gives CASSLGGLAQETQYF.

V usage is TRBV28 and J usage is TRBJ2-3; TRBD1 might be the D (5 bases). There are 17 residues in the CDR3. Between the trimmed V and J ends, which lost 1 base and 4 bases, there was a span of 18 bases. CDR1 and CDR2 from the germline V gene are MDHEN and SYDVKM. The CDR3 nucleotides are TGTGCCAGCAGTTTATTAGGTGGGCAGGGCCCACCAGATACGCAGTATTTT. Translated: CASSLLGGQGPPDTQYF. Combining the CDR3 with reference TRBV28 and TRBJ2-3 gives the whole variable domain DVKVTQSSRYLVKRTGEKVFLECVQDMDHENMFWYRQDPGLGLRLIYFSYDVKMKEKGDIPEGYSVSREKKERFSLILESASTNQTSMYLCASSLLGGQGPPDTQYFGPGTRLTVL.

The chain joins TRBV27 to TRBJ1-2; 7 bases align to TRBD1. V dropped 4 bases and J dropped 8; count of bases not matched to a gene: 13. CDR3 length: 15 amino acids. The germline V gene has CDR1 MNHEY and CDR2 SMNVEV (reference sequence). The CDR3 sequence: CASSSGGTGVRGYTF. CDR3 nucleotides: TGTGCCAGCAGTTCCGGGGGCACAGGGGTTAGGGGCTACACCTTC.

The chain combines TRBV19 with TRBJ2-5; TRBD2 matches 9 bases. The germline V gene has CDR1 LNHDA and CDR2 SQIVND (reference sequence). The CDR3 runs to 15 residues. The trim removed 3 bases at V and 5 bases at J, leaving 7 bases unmatched. CDR3 in amino acids: CASSIGGGADETQYF. CDR3 coding DNA: TGTGCCAGTAGTATTGGCGGGGGGGCCGATGAGACCCAGTACTTC.

This chain's CDR3 is CASRQQGWVDTEAFF. The DNA for the CDR3 is TGTGCCAGCAGACAACAGGGGTGGGTGGACACTGAAGCTTTCTTT. The genes are TRBV2 and TRBJ1-1; TRBD1 aligns across 7 bases. V shed 6 bases, J shed 3 bases, and the junction held 10 bases outside the gene matches. From germline, CDR1 is SNHLY and CDR2 FYNNEI. CDR3 length equals 15 residues. Full variable domain (rest looked up from reference TRBV2 and TRBJ1-1): EPEVTQTPSHQVTQMGQEVILRCVPISNHLYFYWYRQILGQKVEFLVSFYNNEISEKSEIFDDQFSVERPDGSNFTLKIRSTKLEDSAMYFCASRQQGWVDTEAFFGQGTRLTVV.

V gene TRBV25-1 combines with J gene TRBJ2-5, with TRBD1 matching 9 bases. CDR1 is MGHDK and CDR2 is SYGVNS in the germline V gene. The CDR3 loop spans 15 amino acids. Germline trimming cut 5 bases from V and 7 bases from J; bases unmatched to any gene: 11. The CDR3 bases are TGTGCCAGCAGTTATCTTGGGACAGGGAAGGCGACCCAGTACTTC. Translated, it gives CASSYLGTGKATQYF.

The chain couples TRBV7-6 to TRBJ2-7; 9 nucleotides agree with TRBD1. Germline CDR1 and CDR2: SGHVS and FNYEAQ. The CDR3 has 16 amino acids. V was clipped by 4 bases and J by 7 bases; unmatched bases: 14. For the CDR3, the DNA is TGTGCCAGCAGCTCGATGGACAGGGGCCCCTTTTCGGAGCAGTACTTC. Its protein product is CASSSMDRGPFSEQYF.

This chain uses TRBV11-1 with TRBJ2-5, with D perhaps matching TRBD1 (5 bases). Germline V gene lookup returns CDR1 SGHAT and CDR2 FQDESV (reference sequence). V lost 4 bases, J lost 5 bases, and 17 bases lay in between. CDR3 size: 15 residues. CDR3 residues: CASSSMGRPWETQYF. CDR3 coding DNA: TGTGCCAGCAGCTCAATGGGGCGGCCATGGGAGACCCAGTACTTC.

This rearrangement joins TRBV19 to TRBJ2-5; 9 bases agree with TRBD2. CDR1 is LNHDA and CDR2 is SQIVND in the germline V gene (reference sequence). The J segment lost 4 bases and the V segment lost 5 bases, leaving 11 bases of the junction unmatched. The CDR3 has 16 amino acids. The CDR3 DNA reads as TGTGCCAGTAGTTACGGCCTAGCGGGATTTTCAGAGACCCAGTACTTC. Translation gives CASSYGLAGFSETQYF.

This sequence joins TRBV5-6 and TRBJ2-2; TRBD2 matches 9 bases. From germline, CDR1 is SGHDT and CDR2 YYEEEE. The CDR3 loop spans 16 amino acids. CDR3 coding DNA: TGTGAAAGCTCCACCCGGGGACTAGCAGTGCCCGGGGAGCTGTTTTTT. This sequence encodes CESSTRGLAVPGELFF.

Only a few counts were recorded for this clone. V and J are TRBV6-5 and TRBJ2-5; 7 nucleotides line up with TRBD2. In germline, CDR1 is MNHEY, CDR2 SVGAGI. J gave up 5 bases and V 6 bases, and 6 bases lay outside the gene matches. The CDR3 length is 13 residues. CDR3 protein: CASRPGLTETQYF. Written as DNA, the CDR3 is TGTGCCAGCAGACCGGGACTAACGGAGACCCAGTACTTC.

The V call is TRBV7-8, the J call TRBJ1-6, with 8 bases that match TRBD1. In germline, CDR1 is SGHVS, CDR2 FQNEAQ. The CDR3 runs 13 residues. The J segment lost 10 bases and the V segment lost 7 bases, leaving 6 bases of the junction unmatched. CDR3 sequence: CASTLDRGSPLHF. CDR3 DNA sequence: TGTGCCAGCACACTTGACAGGGGCTCACCCCTCCACTTT.